The rows below give T cell receptor beta chains drawn from one sample of a study of prognosis after radiotherapy for stage I lung cancer. TCRdb used MiXCR to reprocess the multiplex PCR reads, holding one entry per CDR3 protein. The sample consists of 45,000 to 60,000 distinct CDR3 sequences, over 30% of them appearing once. Sample: PBMCs, taken before or after stereotactic body radiation therapy (not recorded which). Receptors were obtained from a donor aged 50 or older with non-small cell lung cancer. The CDR3 runs from the conserved cysteine through the conserved F or W. A D gene is named only where the DNA matches it firmly. Clone size, where shown, is once, few, many, or a class for clones that have expanded.

j_gene | abundance | v_gene | d_gene | CDR3aa | CDR3nt
TRBJ1-2 | many | TRBV5-1 | . | CASSFGDYGYTF | TGCGCCAGCAGCTTTGGGGACTATGGCTACACCTTC
TRBJ2-2 | . | TRBV5-1 | TRBD1 | CASSPGTGNNTGELFF | TGTGCCAGCAGCCCCGGGACAGGGAATAACACCGGGGAGCTGTTTTTT
TRBJ2-1 | . | TRBV24-1 | TRBD2 | CATSYPRVAGVGEQFF | TGTGCCACCAGTTATCCTCGGGTAGCGGGAGTGGGTGAGCAGTTCTTC
TRBJ2-2 | many | TRBV7-2 | TRBD2 | CASSDPLAGLWTGELFF | TGTGCCAGCAGCGACCCACTAGCGGGATTGTGGACCGGGGAGCTGTTTTTT
TRBJ1-4 | . | TRBV25-1 | . | CASSDGGWGKLFF | TGTGCCAGCAGTGACGGGGGATGGGGAAAACTGTTTTTT
TRBJ2-2 | . | TRBV11-2 | TRBD1 | CATGPQNRGRMNTGELFF | TGTGCCACCGGACCGCAGAACAGGGGGCGGATGAACACCGGGGAGCTGTTTTTT
TRBJ1-1 | many | TRBV19 | . | CASSLFLTSNTEAFF | TGTGCCAGTAGTCTCTTCCTTACTTCGAACACTGAAGCTTTCTTT
TRBJ2-7 | many | TRBV6-1 | . | CASSGQYYEQYF | TGTGCCAGCAGTGGACAGTACTACGAGCAGTACTTC
TRBJ1-3 | . | TRBV9 | . | CASSVNRDTKINTIYF | TGTGCCAGCAGCGTAAACCGGGACACCAAGATAAACACCATATATTTT
TRBJ2-1 | many | TRBV12-5 | TRBD1 | CASGLVQGTGGRNEQFF | TGTGCTAGTGGTTTGGTACAGGGGACAGGGGGCCGGAATGAGCAGTTCTTC
TRBJ2-3 | . | TRBV6-4 | . | CASSSLAGTVVTQYF | TGTGCCAGCAGCTCTTTGGCAGGGACGGTGGTGACGCAGTATTTT
TRBJ2-2 | once | TRBV11-3 | . | CASSLAVWIVELFF | TGTGCCAGCAGCTTAGCAGTGTGGATCGTGGAGCTGTTTTTT
TRBJ2-2 | many | TRBV6-1 | . | CATRSSSYTGELFF | TGTGCCACCCGAAGTTCGTCGTACACCGGGGAGCTGTTTTTT
TRBJ2-7 | many | TRBV4-1 | TRBD2 | CASKTLAGASYEQYF | TGCGCCAGCAAAACTCTAGCGGGAGCGTCTTATGAGCAGTACTTC
TRBJ2-1 | many | TRBV5-6 | . | CASSPTRSFGNEQFF | TGTGCCAGCAGCCCAACTAGAAGCTTCGGCAATGAGCAGTTCTTC
TRBJ2-5 | . | TRBV10-3 | TRBD1 | CAIREGTGGKETQYF | TGTGCCATCCGTGAGGGGACAGGGGGAAAAGAGACCCAGTACTTC
TRBJ2-1 | many | TRBV24-1 | . | CATSDVGVRSEQFF | TGTGCCACCAGTGATGTCGGGGTTCGGAGTGAGCAGTTCTTC
TRBJ1-5 | . | TRBV7-2 | . | CASSLVGYIQPQHF | TGTGCCAGCAGCTTAGTAGGGTATATTCAGCCCCAGCATTTT